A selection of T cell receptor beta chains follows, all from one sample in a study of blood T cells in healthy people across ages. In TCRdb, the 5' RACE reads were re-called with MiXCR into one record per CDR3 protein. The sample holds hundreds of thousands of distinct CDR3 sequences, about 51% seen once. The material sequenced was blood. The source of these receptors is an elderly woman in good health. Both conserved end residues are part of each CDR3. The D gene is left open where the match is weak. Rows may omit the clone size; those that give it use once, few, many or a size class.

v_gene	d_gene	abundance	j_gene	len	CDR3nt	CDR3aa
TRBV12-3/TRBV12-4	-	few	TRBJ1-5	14	TGTGCCAGCAACCTTGGGACGCTCAATCAGCCCCAGCATTTT	CASNLGTLNQPQHF
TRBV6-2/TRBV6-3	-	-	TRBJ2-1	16	TGTGCCGTCAAGGCCCGGCGGACACCTCCGGGGGATGAGCAGTTCTTC	CAVKARRTPPGDEQFF
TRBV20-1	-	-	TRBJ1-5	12	TGCAGTGTGCGAGGTAGCAATCAGCCCCAGCATTTT	CSVRGSNQPQHF
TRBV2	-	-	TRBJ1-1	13	TGTGCCAACAGATCACAGATGAACACTGAAGCTTTCTTT	CANRSQMNTEAFF
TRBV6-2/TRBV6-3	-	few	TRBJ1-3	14	TGTGCCAGCAGTTACACCAGCTCTGGAAACACCATATATTTT	CASSYTSSGNTIYF
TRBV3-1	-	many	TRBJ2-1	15	TGTGCCAGCAGCCAAGATAGCGAACCCTACAATGAGCAGTTCTTC	CASSQDSEPYNEQFF
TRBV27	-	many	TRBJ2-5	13	TGTGCCAGCAGTGTAATTTTTTTGGAGACCCAGTACTTC	CASSVIFLETQYF
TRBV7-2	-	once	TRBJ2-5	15	TGTGCCAGCAGCTTAGGGGGTGGTAGACAAGAGACCCAGTACTTC	CASSLGGGRQETQYF
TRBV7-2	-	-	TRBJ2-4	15	TGTGCCAGCAGCCCACAGCTGGATTCCAAAAACATTCAGTACTTC	CASSPQLDSKNIQYF
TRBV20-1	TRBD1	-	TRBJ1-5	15	TGCAGTGCTAGAGATGCACAGGGGGCTTTTCAGCCCCAGCATTTT	CSARDAQGAFQPQHF
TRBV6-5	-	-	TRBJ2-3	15	TGTGCCAGCAGTTACACCCCGACAGCCACAGATACGCAGTATTTT	CASSYTPTATDTQYF
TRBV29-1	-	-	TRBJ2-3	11	TGCAGCGTTCAGGGCCCAGATACGCAGTATTTT	CSVQGPDTQYF
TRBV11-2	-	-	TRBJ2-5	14	TGTGCCAGCAGCTTAGATCCCACCTACAATGAGCAGTACTTC	CASSLDPTYNEQYF
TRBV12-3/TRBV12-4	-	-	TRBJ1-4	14	TGTGCCAGCAGTTTTATGTGGGTCAATGAAAAACTGTTTTTT	CASSFMWVNEKLFF
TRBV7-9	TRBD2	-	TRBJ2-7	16	TGTGCCAGCAGCTTAGCTCTAGCGGGAGTATACAATGAGCAGTACTTC	CASSLALAGVYNEQYF
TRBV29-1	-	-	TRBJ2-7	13	TGCAGCGTCCTTCAGGCTAGTACCTACGAGCAGTACTTC	CSVLQASTYEQYF
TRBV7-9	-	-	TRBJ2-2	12	TGTGCCACCGCCATGAACACCGGGGAGCTGTTTTTT	CATAMNTGELFF
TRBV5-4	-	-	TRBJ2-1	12	TGTGCCAGCGTCGCTCAGGGGAATGAGCAGTTCTTC	CASVAQGNEQFF
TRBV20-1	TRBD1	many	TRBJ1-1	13	TGCAGTGCTAGCCGGGGACAGGTCGCTGAAGCTTTCTTT	CSASRGQVAEAFF
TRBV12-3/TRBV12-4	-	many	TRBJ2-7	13	TGTGCCAGCAGCCCTGACGCTACCTACGAGCAGTACTTC	CASSPDATYEQYF
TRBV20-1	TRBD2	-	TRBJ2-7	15	TGCAGTGCTAGGCCTACTAGCGGTCCCTCCTACGAGCAGTACTTC	CSARPTSGPSYEQYF
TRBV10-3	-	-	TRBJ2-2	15	TGTGCCATCAGCCCAACCCTCGGGGCCACCGGGGAGCTGTTTTTT	CAISPTLGATGELFF
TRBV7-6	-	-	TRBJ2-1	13	TGTGCCAGCAGCTTAGCAGGATCGGGAGAGCAGTTCTTC	CASSLAGSGEQFF
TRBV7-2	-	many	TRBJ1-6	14	TGTGCCAGCAGCTTAGATCAGCAATGGACACCCCTCCACTTT	CASSLDQQWTPLHF
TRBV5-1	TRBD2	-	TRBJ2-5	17	TGCGCCAGCAGCAAGGGACTAGCGGGGGGCCTCCAAGAGACCCAGTACTTC	CASSKGLAGGLQETQYF
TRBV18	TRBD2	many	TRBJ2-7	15	TGTGCCAGCTCACTACTCGGCGGGAGTATGGACGAGCAGTACTTC	CASSLLGGSMDEQYF
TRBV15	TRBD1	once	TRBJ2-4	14	TGTGCCACCAGCAGAGCAGGGACAGCAAACATTCAGTACTTC	CATSRAGTANIQYF
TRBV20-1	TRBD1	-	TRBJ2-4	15	TGCAGTGCTAGAGCGGACAGGGGGCCGGGAAACATTCAGTACTTC	CSARADRGPGNIQYF
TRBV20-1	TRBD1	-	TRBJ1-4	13	TGCAGTGCTGGGACAGGACTGAATGAAAAACTGTTTTTT	CSAGTGLNEKLFF
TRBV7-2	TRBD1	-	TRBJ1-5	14	TGTGCCGGCAGCTTGGGACAGTACCAAAAACCCCAGCATTTT	CAGSLGQYQKPQHF
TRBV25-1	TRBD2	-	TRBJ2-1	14	TGTGCCAGCAGTGAGCGGGAGGATAACAATGAGCAGTTCTTC	CASSEREDNNEQFF
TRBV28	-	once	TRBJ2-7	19	TGTGCCAGCAGTTTATTAGTTCGGATTGGGGAACGGTCCCTATACGAGCAGTACTTC	CASSLLVRIGERSLYEQYF
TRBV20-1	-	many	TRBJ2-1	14	TGCAGTGCTATATGGGACACCTCCTACAATGAGCAGTTCTTC	CSAIWDTSYNEQFF
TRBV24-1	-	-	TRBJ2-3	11	TGTGCCACCACGGAAGGGGATACGCAGTATTTT	CATTEGDTQYF
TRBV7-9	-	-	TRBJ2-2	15	TGTGCCAGCAGCCCCCCCGAGGGAAACATCGGGGAGCTGTTTTTT	CASSPPEGNIGELFF
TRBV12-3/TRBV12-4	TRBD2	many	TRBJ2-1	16	TGTGCCAGCAGTTTAGCGGCACTAGCGGGGGGGCATGAGCAGTTCTTC	CASSLAALAGGHEQFF
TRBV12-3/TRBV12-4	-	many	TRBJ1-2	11	TGTGCCAGCACTAACAACTATGGCTACACCTTC	CASTNNYGYTF
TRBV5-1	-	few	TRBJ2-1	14	TGCGCCAGCAGCATTGGATTAGCGTCCAATGAGCAGTTCTTC	CASSIGLASNEQFF
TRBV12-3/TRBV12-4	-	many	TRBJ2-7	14	TGTGCCAGCAGTGCCGGTCTGAGCTCCTACGAGCAGTACTTC	CASSAGLSSYEQYF
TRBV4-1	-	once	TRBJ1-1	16	TGCGCCAGCAGCCAAGATCACTTAGGGCGACCGCCCGAAGCTTTCTTT	CASSQDHLGRPPEAFF
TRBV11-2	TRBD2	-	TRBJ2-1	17	TGTGCCAGCAGACAGAGACTAGCGGGGGGGAAACACAATGAGCAGTTCTTC	CASRQRLAGGKHNEQFF
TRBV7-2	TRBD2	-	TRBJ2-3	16	TGTGCCAGCAGCTTACGTAGCGGGAGGCACACAGATACGCAGTATTTT	CASSLRSGRHTDTQYF